This is a list of T cell receptor beta chains from one sample in a study of brain T cells in children with intractable seizures. Method: immunoSEQ multiplex PCR; TCRdb's copy keeps in-frame clones and lacks some. The sample has around 80,000 clones; about 93% are singletons. This sample comprised peripheral blood, obtained at surgery. These TCRs come from a girl under 10 years old with Rasmussen encephalitis and intractable seizures. CDR3s include the opening cysteine and the closing phenylalanine or tryptophan. The listing skips clone size in some rows; elsewhere it reads once, few, many or a size class.

V	length	size	J	CDR3
TRBV5-1	15	once	TRBJ1-1	CASSLGAGLNTEAFF
TRBV7-9	15	.	TRBJ2-1	CASSLLGSNSNEQFF
TRBV30	13	.	TRBJ1-2	CAWSWGTGDGYTF
TRBV7-8	15	many	TRBJ2-7	CASSFLAGGEYEQYF
TRBV29-1	13	.	TRBJ1-1	CSVYKVMNTEAFF
TRBV20-1	13	few	TRBJ2-5	CSASPHRGETQYF
TRBV7-9	14	.	TRBJ2-7	CASKAGRSSYEQYF
TRBV10-2	17	.	TRBJ2-2	CASSESLAGGWTGELFF
TRBV27	14	.	TRBJ2-1	CASTLLGGNNEQFF
TRBV11-3	13	.	TRBJ2-1	CASSWTRGREQFF
TRBV5-4	15	.	TRBJ2-7	CASSFRGGGSYEQYF
TRBV27	14	.	TRBJ2-1	CASSLPSGNHEQFF
TRBV6-5	13	.	TRBJ1-6	CASSLTGASPLHF
TRBV6-5	12	.	TRBJ1-1	CASRTTITEAFF
TRBV28	13	.	TRBJ1-1	CASTDGIYTEAFF
TRBV6-7	15	.	TRBJ2-2	CANCRQGMDTGELFF
TRBV27	14	.	TRBJ1-1	CASSLTSAHTEAFF
TRBV28	11	.	TRBJ2-7	CASSRGFEQYF
TRBV3-1/TRBV3-2	17	.	TRBJ2-7	CASSQDLGLAGIGEQYF
TRBV19	15	.	TRBJ2-2	CASSGTSPSTGELFF
TRBV4-1	14	.	TRBJ2-4	CASRGGGAKNIQYF
TRBV28	12	.	TRBJ1-2	CASREGQSGYTF
TRBV5-1	17	.	TRBJ2-5	CASSLSDRRAGQETQYF
TRBV10-3	16	.	TRBJ2-7	CAVSFSRGGLTYEQYF
TRBV19	13	.	TRBJ2-2	CASSIDRRGELFF
TRBV27	16	.	TRBJ2-2	CASNPFGQGPPGELFF
TRBV15	16	.	TRBJ1-2	CATSSPGTEFLYGYTF
TRBV18	16	.	TRBJ1-1	CASSPRGTGAGTEAFF
TRBV2	13	.	TRBJ1-1	CASGVTGVSEAFF
TRBV15	14	.	TRBJ2-7	CATSRQESSYEQYF
TRBV19	15	.	TRBJ2-7	CASSMPGTDTYEQYF
TRBV7-3	16	.	TRBJ2-2	CASSLTGTGRTGELFF
TRBV5-8	15	few	TRBJ2-7	CASSFGQGVTYEQYF
TRBV4-1	14	.	TRBJ2-7	CASSLQQGWQEQYF
TRBV30	14	.	TRBJ2-3	CAWSWTGATDTQYF
TRBV9	14	.	TRBJ2-3	CASSALSHTDTQYF
TRBV5-6	16	.	TRBJ2-1	CASSLFQGGSLNEQFF
TRBV2	14	.	TRBJ2-7	CASSEASGTYEQYF
TRBV7-2	16	.	TRBJ2-5	CASSLVGTGGSGTQYF
TRBV3-1/TRBV3-2	16	.	TRBJ2-7	CASSQRVGAGIYEQYF
TRBV3-1/TRBV3-2	16	.	TRBJ2-3	CASSQDGTTTGDTQYF
TRBV7-9	12	few	TRBJ2-5	CASSDVGETQYF
TRBV27	13	.	TRBJ2-5	CRTSGSYQETQYF
TRBV7-6	15	.	TRBJ1-1	CASSLGDRVGTEAFF
TRBV10-3	14	.	TRBJ2-5	CAISGDRDKETQYF
TRBV7-6	13	.	TRBJ1-2	CASSSYREKGYTF
TRBV4-1	17	.	TRBJ1-2	CASSQSVGGWQLYGYTF
TRBV21-1	15	.	TRBJ1-6	CASSALTGDNSPLHF
TRBV28	14	.	TRBJ1-1	CASIIQGPNTEAFF
TRBV5-1	15	once	TRBJ2-1	CASSLGGTSGNEQFF
TRBV18	14	.	TRBJ2-7	CASSPGTSVHEQYF
TRBV2	14	.	TRBJ1-2	CASSEQNINYGYTF
TRBV19	12	.	TRBJ2-3	CASTGGTDTQYF
TRBV24-1	15	.	TRBJ2-1	CATSDPSGGRNEQFF
TRBV5-6	13	.	TRBJ1-2	CASSQPGTVNYTF
TRBV12-3/TRBV12-4	12	once	TRBJ2-7	CASRWGREGQYF
TRBV5-1	14	.	TRBJ1-2	CASSWYGDREGYTF
TRBV9	15	.	TRBJ2-7	CASSPPPAGSYEQYF
TRBV27	12	.	TRBJ2-7	CASTLNLYEQYF